The T cell receptor beta chain described here comes from a study of CD8+ T cells in alopecia areata. The wider study: Tofacitinib treatment spanned 6 to 18 months, with 6 months off drug afterward. Patients given treatment had severity scored by the percentage of scalp area affected.

Germline loops: CDR1 SGHRS, CDR2 YFSETQ. CDR3 length: 14 amino acids. Unmatched junction bases numbered 5, after V lost 4 bases and J lost 2 bases. Note on this clone: Antigen specificity is unknown.

Notes on the study in general: Persistence of many expanded lesional clones was seen in scalp and blood during tofacitinib.

The treatment was: oral pan-JAK inhibitor, 5-10 mg twice daily. The sequencing template was cDNA reverse transcribed from extracted RNA. The assay was immunoSEQ multiplex PCR, and TCRdb's table has in-frame clones only and misses some. The top ten clones hold approximately 16% of a sample with 110,000 to 150,000 clones, 45% to 60% of them seen once. The rearrangement joins TRBV5-1 to TRBJ2-5; 7 bases line up with TRBD1. This receptor was identified in a human donor with alopecia areata. The specimen was CD8+ T cells sorted from blood, collected at week 4, from a patient treated with tofacitinib. CDR3 nucleotide sequence: TGCGCCAGCAGCGGAGGACAGGCACAAGAGACCCAGTACTTC. Protein sequence: CASSGGQAQETQYF.